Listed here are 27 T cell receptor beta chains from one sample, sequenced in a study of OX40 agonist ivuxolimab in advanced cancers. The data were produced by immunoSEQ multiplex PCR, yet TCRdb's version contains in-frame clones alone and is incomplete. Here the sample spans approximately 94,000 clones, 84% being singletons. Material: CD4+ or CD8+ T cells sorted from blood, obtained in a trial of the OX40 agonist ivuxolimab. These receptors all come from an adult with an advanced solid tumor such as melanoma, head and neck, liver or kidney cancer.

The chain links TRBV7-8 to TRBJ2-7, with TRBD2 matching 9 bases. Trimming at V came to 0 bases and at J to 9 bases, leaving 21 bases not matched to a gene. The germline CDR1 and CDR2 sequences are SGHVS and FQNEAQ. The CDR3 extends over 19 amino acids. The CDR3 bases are TGTGCCAGCAGCTTAGCGCAGTTGTTAAGCGGGGGGCTGTCCCTCGGGCAGTACTTC. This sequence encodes CASSLAQLLSGGLSLGQYF.

This CDR3 reads CASSSPRAPPNEQFF. In DNA form, the CDR3 reads TGTGCCAGCAGCTCTCCCCGAGCACCCCCCAATGAGCAGTTCTTC. The chain recombines TRBV11-2 with TRBJ2-1, with D unclear. This CDR3 region has 15 residues. In germline, CDR1 is SGHAT, CDR2 FQNNGV. The V and J ends lost 4 bases and 6 bases respectively, with 16 bases between them.

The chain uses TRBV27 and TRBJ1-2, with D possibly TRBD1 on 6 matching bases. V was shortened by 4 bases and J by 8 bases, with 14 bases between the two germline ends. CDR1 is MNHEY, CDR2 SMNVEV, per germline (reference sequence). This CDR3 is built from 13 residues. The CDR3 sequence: CASSSTGLGGYTF. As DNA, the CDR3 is TGTGCCAGCAGTTCCACAGGGTTAGGGGGCTACACCTTC.

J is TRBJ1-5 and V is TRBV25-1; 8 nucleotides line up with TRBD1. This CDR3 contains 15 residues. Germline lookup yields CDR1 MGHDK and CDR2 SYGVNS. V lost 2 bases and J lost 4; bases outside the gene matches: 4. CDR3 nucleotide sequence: TGTGCCAGCAGTGAACCAGGGGGCGGGAATCAGCCCCAGCATTTT. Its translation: CASSEPGGGNQPQHF.

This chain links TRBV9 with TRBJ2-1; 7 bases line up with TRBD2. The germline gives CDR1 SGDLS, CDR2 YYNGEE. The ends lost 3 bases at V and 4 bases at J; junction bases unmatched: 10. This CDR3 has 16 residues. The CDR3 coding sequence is TGTGCCAGCAGCGAAGGTGTAGCGGGTGCGTACAATGAGCAGTTCTTC. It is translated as CASSEGVAGAYNEQFF.

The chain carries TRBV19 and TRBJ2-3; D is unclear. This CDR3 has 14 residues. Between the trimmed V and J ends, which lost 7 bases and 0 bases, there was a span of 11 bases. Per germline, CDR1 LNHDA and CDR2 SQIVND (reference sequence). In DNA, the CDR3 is TGTGCCAGTACACGGGCTTACAGCACAGATACGCAGTATTTT. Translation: CASTRAYSTDTQYF.

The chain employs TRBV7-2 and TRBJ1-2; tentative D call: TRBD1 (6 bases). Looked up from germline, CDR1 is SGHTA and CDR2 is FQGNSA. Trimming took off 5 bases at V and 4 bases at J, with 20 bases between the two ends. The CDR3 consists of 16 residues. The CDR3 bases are TGTGCCAGCAGCACGCCGACGACAGGACAAGCCTATGGCTACACCTTC. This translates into CASSTPTTGQAYGYTF.

The CDR3 bases are TGTGCCAGCTCACCTTGGACAGGGGCCTCCTACGAGCAGTACTTC. Translation: CASSPWTGASYEQYF. The chain carries TRBV18 and TRBJ2-7; the match to TRBD1 covers 9 bases. Per germline, CDR1 KGHSH and CDR2 LQKENI. CDR3 size: 15 residues. V shed 3 bases, J shed 0 bases, and the junction held 3 bases outside the gene matches. The full variable domain, rest sourced from reference TRBV18 and TRBJ2-7, is NAGVMQNPRHLVRRRGQEARLRCSPMKGHSHVYWYRQLPEEGLKFMVYLQKENIIDESGMPKERFSAEFPKEGPSILRIQQVVRGDSAAYFCASSPWTGASYEQYFGPGTRLTVT.

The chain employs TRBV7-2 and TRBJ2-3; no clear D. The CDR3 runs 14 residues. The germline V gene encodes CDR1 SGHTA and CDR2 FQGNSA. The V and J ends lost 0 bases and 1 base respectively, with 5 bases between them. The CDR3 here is CASSLAPGTDTQYF. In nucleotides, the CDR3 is TGTGCCAGCAGCTTAGCGCCTGGCACAGATACGCAGTATTTT. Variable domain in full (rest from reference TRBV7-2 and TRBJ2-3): GAGVSQSPSNKVTEKGKDVELRCDPISGHTALYWYRQSLGQGLEFLIYFQGNSAPDKSGLPSDRFSAERTGGSVSTLTIQRTQQEDSAVYLCASSLAPGTDTQYFGPGTRLTVL.

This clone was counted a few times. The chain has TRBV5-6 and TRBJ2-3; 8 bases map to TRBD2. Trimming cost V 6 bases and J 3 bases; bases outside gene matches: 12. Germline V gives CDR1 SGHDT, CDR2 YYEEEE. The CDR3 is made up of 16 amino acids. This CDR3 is CASTGYPGGDTDTQYF. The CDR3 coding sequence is TGTGCCAGCACCGGGTATCCGGGGGGGGATACAGATACGCAGTATTTT.

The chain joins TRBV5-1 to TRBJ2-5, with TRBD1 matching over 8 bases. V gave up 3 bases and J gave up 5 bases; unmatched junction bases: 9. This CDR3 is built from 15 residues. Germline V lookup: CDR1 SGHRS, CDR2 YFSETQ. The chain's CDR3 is CASSSARTGWETQYF. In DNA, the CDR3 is TGCGCCAGCAGCTCAGCTCGGACAGGGTGGGAGACCCAGTACTTC. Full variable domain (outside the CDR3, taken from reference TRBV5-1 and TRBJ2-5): KAGVTQTPRYLIKTRGQQVTLSCSPISGHRSVSWYQQTPGQGLQFLFEYFSETQRNKGNFPGRFSGRQFSNSRSEMNVSTLELGDSALYLCASSSARTGWETQYFGPGTRLLVL.

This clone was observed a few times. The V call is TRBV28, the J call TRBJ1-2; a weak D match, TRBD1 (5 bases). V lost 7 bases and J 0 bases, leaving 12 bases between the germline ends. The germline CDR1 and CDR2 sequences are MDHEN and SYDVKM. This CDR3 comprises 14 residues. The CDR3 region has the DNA TGTGCCAGCACCACCGACAGCGCTAACTATGGCTACACCTTC. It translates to CASTTDSANYGYTF.

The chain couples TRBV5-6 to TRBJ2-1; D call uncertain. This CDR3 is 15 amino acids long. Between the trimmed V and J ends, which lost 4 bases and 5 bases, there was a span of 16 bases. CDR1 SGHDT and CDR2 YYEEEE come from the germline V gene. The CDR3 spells CASSPFEAGNNEQFF. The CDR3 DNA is TGTGCCAGCAGCCCTTTCGAGGCAGGCAACAATGAGCAGTTCTTC.

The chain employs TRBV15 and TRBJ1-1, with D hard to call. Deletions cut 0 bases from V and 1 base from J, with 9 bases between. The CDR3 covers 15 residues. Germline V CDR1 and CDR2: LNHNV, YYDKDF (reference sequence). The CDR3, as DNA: TGTGCCACCAGCAGAGATCTCGGGCAGAACACTGAAGCTTTCTTT. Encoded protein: CATSRDLGQNTEAFF.

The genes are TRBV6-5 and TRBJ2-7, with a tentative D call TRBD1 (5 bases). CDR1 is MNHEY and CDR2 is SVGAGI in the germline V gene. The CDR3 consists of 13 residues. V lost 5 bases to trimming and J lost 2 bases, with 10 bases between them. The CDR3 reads CASSPSGTYEQYF. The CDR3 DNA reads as TGTGCCAGCAGTCCATCAGGGACCTACGAGCAGTACTTC.

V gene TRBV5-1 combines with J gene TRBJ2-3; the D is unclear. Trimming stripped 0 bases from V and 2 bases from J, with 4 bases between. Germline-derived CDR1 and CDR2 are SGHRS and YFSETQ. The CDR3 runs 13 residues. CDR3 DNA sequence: TGCGCCAGCAGCTTGGCGGCCACAGATACGCAGTATTTT. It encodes CASSLAATDTQYF.

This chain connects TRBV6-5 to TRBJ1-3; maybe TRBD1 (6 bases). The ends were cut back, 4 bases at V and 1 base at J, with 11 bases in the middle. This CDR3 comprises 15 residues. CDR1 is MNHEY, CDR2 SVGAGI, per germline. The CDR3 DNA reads TGTGCCAGCAGTTTGGACAGAAGGTCTGGAAACACCATATATTTT. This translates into CASSLDRRSGNTIYF.

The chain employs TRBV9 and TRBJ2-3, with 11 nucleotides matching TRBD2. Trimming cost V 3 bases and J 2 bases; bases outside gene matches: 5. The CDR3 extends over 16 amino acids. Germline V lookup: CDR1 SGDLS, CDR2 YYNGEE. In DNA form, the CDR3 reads TGTGCCAGCAGCGGAAGACTAGCGGGGATCACAGATACGCAGTATTTT. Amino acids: CASSGRLAGITDTQYF. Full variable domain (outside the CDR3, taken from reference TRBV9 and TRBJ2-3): DSGVTQTPKHLITATGQRVTLRCSPRSGDLSVYWYQQSLDQGLQFLIQYYNGEERAKGNILERFSAQQFPDLHSELNLSSLELGDSALYFCASSGRLAGITDTQYFGPGTRLTVL.

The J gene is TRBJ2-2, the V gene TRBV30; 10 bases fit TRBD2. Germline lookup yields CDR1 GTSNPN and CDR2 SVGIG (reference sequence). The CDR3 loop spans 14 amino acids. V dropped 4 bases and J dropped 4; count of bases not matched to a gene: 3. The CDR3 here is CAWTSGGPTGELFF. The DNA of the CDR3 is TGTGCCTGGACTAGCGGGGGACCCACCGGGGAGCTGTTTTTT. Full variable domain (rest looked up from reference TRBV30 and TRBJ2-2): SQTIHQWPATLVQPVGSPLSLECTVEGTSNPNLYWYRQAAGRGLQLLFYSVGIGQISSEVPQNLSASRPQDRQFILSSKKLLLSDSGFYLCAWTSGGPTGELFFGEGSRLTVL.

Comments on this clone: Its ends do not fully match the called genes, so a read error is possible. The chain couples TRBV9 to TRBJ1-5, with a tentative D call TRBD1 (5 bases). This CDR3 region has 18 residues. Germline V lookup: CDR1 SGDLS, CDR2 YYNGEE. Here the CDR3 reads CAGSTSGKGSNFGQPQHF. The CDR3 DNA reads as TGTGCCGGCAGCACGTCAGGGAAAGGGAGTAATTTCGGTCAGCCCCAGCATTTT.

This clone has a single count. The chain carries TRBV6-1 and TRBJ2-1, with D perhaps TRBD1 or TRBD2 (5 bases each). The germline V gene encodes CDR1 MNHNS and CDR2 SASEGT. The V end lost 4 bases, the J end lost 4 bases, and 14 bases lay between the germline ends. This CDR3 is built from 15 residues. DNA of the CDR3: TGTGCCAGCAGTGGGGGGACGGGAAAGTACAATGAGCAGTTCTTC. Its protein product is CASSGGTGKYNEQFF.

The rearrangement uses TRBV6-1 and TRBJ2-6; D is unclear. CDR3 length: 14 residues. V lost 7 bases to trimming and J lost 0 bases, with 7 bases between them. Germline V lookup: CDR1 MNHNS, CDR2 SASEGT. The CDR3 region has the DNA TGTGCCAGCAAGGTGGGCTCTGGGGCCAACGTCCTGACTTTC. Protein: CASKVGSGANVLTF.

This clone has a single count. In nucleotides, the CDR3 is TGCGCCAGCAGCTTGGTGTTAGCGGGGAACAATGAGCAGTTCTTC. Encoded protein: CASSLVLAGNNEQFF. This chain uses TRBV5-1 with TRBJ2-1, with 8 bases aligning to TRBD2. The V gene end was trimmed by 0 bases and the J gene end by 5 bases; junction bases not matched to a gene: 4. The CDR3 spans 15 residues. CDR1 and CDR2 from the germline V gene are SGHRS and YFSETQ.

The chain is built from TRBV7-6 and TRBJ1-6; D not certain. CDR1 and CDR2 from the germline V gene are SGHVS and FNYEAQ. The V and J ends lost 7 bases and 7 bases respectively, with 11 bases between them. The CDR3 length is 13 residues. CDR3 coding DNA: TGTGCCAGCACCGCGACGAGGAATTCACCCCTCCACTTT. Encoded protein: CASTATRNSPLHF.

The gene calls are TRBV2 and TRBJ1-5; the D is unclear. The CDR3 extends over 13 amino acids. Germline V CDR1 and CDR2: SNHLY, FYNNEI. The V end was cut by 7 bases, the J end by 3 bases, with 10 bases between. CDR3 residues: CASKKENNQPQHF. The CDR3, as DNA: TGTGCCAGCAAGAAGGAAAACAATCAGCCCCAGCATTTT.

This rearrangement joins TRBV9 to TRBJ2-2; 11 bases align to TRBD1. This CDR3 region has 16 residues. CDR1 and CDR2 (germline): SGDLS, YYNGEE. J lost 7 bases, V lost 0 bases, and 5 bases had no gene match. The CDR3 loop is CASSVGGTGGSGELFF. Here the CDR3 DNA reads TGTGCCAGCAGCGTAGGAGGGACAGGGGGTAGCGGGGAGCTGTTTTTT.

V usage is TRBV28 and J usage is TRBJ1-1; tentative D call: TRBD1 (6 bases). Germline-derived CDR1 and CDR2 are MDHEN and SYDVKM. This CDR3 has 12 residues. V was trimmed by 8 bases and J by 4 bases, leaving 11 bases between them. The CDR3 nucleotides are TGTGCCAGCCGGGACACCCTCACTGAAGCTTTCTTT. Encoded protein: CASRDTLTEAFF.